The clone carrying this T cell receptor beta chain was detected only a few times. Its antigen is not known. Treatment indicated: roughly 19 received Ad26.COV2.S at low or high dose, single or two shots; roughly five received placebo; per-sample allocation not given. Samples were taken on day 63 after the first vaccine or placebo injection. TCRdb keeps only in-frame clones here, not all; method: immunoSEQ multiplex PCR. This table holds hundreds of thousands of clones, roughly 90% found once. This sample is part of a study of Ad26.COV2.S vaccination and SARS-CoV-2 variants. Study-wide background: Ad26.COV2.S given intramuscularly, once or twice 56 days apart. Whole-study findings and limits: Whether participants received vaccine or placebo, their non-spike TCR breadth was similar.

This receptor was taken from a person aged 18 to 59 who received the Ad26.COV2.S COVID-19 vaccine or a placebo. Material: peripheral blood, obtained in a trial of Ad26.COV2.S vaccine versus placebo.

CDR3 region: CASRASTSSYEQYF. DNA for the CDR3: TGTGCCAGCAGAGCAAGTACAAGCTCCTACGAGCAGTACTTC. The V and J genes are TRBV6-5 and TRBJ2-7; no definite D call. The CDR3 spans 14 residues. Trimming left V 6 bases short and J 0 bases short, with 12 bases between. Per germline, CDR1 MNHEY and CDR2 SVGAGI.